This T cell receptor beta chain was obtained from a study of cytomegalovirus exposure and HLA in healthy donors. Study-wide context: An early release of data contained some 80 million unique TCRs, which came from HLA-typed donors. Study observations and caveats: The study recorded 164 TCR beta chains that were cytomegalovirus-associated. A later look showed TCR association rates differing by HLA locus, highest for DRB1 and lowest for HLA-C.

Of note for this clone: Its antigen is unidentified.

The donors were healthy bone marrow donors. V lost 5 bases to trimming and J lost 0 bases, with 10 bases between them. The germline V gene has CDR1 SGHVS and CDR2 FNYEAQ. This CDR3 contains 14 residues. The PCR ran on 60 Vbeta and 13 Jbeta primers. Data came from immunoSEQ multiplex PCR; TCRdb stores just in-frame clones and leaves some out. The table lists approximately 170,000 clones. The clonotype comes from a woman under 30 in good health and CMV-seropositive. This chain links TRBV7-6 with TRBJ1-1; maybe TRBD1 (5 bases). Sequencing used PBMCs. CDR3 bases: TGTGCCAGCAGCCCCGACAGATTGAACACTGAAGCTTTCTTT. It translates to CASSPDRLNTEAFF.